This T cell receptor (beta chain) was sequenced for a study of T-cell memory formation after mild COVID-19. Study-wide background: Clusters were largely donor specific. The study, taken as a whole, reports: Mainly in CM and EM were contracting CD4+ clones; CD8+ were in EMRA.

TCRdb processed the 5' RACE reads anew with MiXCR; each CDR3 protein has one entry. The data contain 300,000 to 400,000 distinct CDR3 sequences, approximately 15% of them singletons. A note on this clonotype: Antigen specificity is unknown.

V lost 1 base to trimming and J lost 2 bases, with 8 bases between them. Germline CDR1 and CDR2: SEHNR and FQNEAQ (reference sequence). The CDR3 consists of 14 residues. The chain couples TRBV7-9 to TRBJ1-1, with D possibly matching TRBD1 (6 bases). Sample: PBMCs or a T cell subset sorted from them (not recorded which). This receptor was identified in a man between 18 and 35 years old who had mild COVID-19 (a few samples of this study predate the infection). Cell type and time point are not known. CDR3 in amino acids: CASSLEGGNTEAFF. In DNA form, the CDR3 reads TGTGCCAGCAGCTTAGAAGGGGGTAACACTGAAGCTTTCTTT.